This TCR beta chain came from a study of T-cell memory formation after mild COVID-19. Study information: Clustering of TCRs was largely donor specific. Study-wide results and limits: Day 15 to 85 contractors were CD4/CD8 balanced; later expanders leaned CD4+. CD4+ contracting clones were found mainly in CM and EM, and CD8+ ones in EMRA.

This clonotype was found a few times. Its antigen is still unknown. There are 18 residues in the CDR3. Germline loops: CDR1 KGHSH, CDR2 LQKENI. The V gene lost 3 bases and the J gene lost 5 bases, with 25 bases spanning the gap. TCRdb processed the 5' RACE reads anew with MiXCR; each CDR3 protein has one entry. The sample records hundreds of thousands of distinct CDR3 sequences, 15% to 20% being singletons. The receptor was derived from an adult woman who had mild COVID-19 (a few samples of this study predate the infection). Cell type and time point are not known. V and J are TRBV18 and TRBJ2-5, with D perhaps TRBD2 (6 bases). The sample was PBMCs or a T cell subset sorted from them (not recorded which). The CDR3 reads CASSPPRGTPREGETQYF. CDR3 nucleotides: TGTGCCAGCTCACCTCCTCGGGGGACTCCAAGGGAAGGGGAGACCCAGTACTTC.